The following is a TCR beta chain sequence with its context. The antigen is undetermined. This sample was included in a study of a mutant IDH1 vaccine in newly diagnosed glioma. Study overall: Mean patient age was approximately 40 years; 62.5% were male and around 40% female. Beforehand, treatment had been radiotherapy, temozolomide, or both; the majority received both.

Method: immunoSEQ multiplex PCR; TCRdb's copy keeps in-frame clones and lacks some. The sample includes about 130,000 clones, around 77% seen only once; the top ten take less than 7%. V lost 1 base and J 0 bases, leaving 8 bases between the germline ends. Germline lookup yields CDR1 SGHRS and CDR2 YFSETQ. The CDR3 length is 14 residues. The time point denotes: week 11, during vaccination. What each vaccine dose contained was 300 ug of mutant IDH1 20-mer peptide, accompanied by topical imiquimod. The TCR originated in a man in his forties with glioma. The sequenced sample was PBMCs, obtained from a glioma patient whose treatment included an IDH1 peptide vaccine. The chain couples TRBV5-1 to TRBJ2-7, with D unclear. The CDR3 reads CASSLFQDSYEQYF. CDR3 bases: TGCGCCAGCAGCTTGTTCCAGGACTCCTACGAGCAGTACTTC.